One and the same sample provided the 22 T cell receptor beta chains below, sequenced in a study of PD-1 blockade in classical Hodgkin lymphoma. The method was immunoSEQ multiplex PCR; TCRdb's version includes in-frame clones alone and lacks a portion of them. The table shows roughly 42,000 clones, with 69% occurring only once. Time point defined: cycle 4 day 1 (C4D1), after 5 to 7 weeks of nivolumab. All the patients suffered relapse after autologous stem cell transplantation, and brentuximab vedotin exposure differed. The sample in question was peripheral blood mononuclear cells (PBMCs), obtained before the fourth cycle of nivolumab. Receptors were obtained from a human donor with classical Hodgkin lymphoma.

The rearrangement joins TRBV4-1 to TRBJ1-1, with D possibly TRBD1 on 6 matching bases. There are 14 residues in the CDR3. The germline V gene has CDR1 MGHRA and CDR2 YSYEKL. V was cut by 3 bases and J by 3 bases, with 11 bases left in between. CDR3 sequence reads: CASSQEGGYTEAFF. DNA of the CDR3: TGCGCCAGCAGCCAGGAAGGGGGATACACTGAAGCTTTCTTT.

For the CDR3, the DNA is TGTGCCAGCAGCGTAGGGGGGCCGAACACTGAAGCTTTCTTT. Protein product: CASSVGGPNTEAFF. This chain joins TRBV9 and TRBJ1-1; maybe TRBD1 (6 bases). V was pared by 0 bases and J by 1 base, with 7 bases between. The CDR3 runs 14 residues. Germline CDR1 reads SGDLS; CDR2 reads YYNGEE.

V and J are TRBV27 and TRBJ1-2; D remains unclear. Trimming shortened V by 8 bases and J by 3 bases, and 10 bases separated the two germline ends. This CDR3 region has 12 residues. Germline V lookup: CDR1 MNHEY, CDR2 SMNVEV (reference sequence). CDR3 coding DNA: TGTGCCAGCCGAGGAGGGTACTATGGCTACACCTTC. It is translated as CASRGGYYGYTF.

The rearrangement uses TRBV12-5 and TRBJ2-3, with 7 bases matching TRBD2. The CDR3 extends over 15 amino acids. From germline, CDR1 is LGHNT and CDR2 FRNRAP. The ends lost 4 bases at V and 6 bases at J; junction bases unmatched: 10. CDR3 protein: CASGSGRGLTDTQYF. The CDR3 bases are TGTGCTAGTGGTTCCGGGCGGGGGTTAACGGATACGCAGTATTTT.

There are a few counts of this clone. The chain carries TRBV5-6 and TRBJ2-7; maybe TRBD1 (6 bases). V was clipped by 4 bases and J by 4 bases, with 18 bases between them. Germline-derived CDR1 and CDR2 are SGHDT and YYEEEE. The CDR3 covers 15 residues. The CDR3 spells CASSNARDNLYEQYF. The CDR3 bases are TGTGCCAGCAGCAACGCTCGGGACAATTTATACGAGCAGTACTTC.

This clone showed up just a few times. CDR3 bases: TGTGCCAGCAGCTTGGCCCAGGGCAGTGGAAACACCATATATTTT. Amino acids: CASSLAQGSGNTIYF. V and J are TRBV11-2 and TRBJ1-3, with D maybe TRBD1 (5 bases). Germline-derived CDR1 and CDR2 are SGHAT and FQNNGV. The CDR3 has 15 residues. The V end was cut by 3 bases, the J end by 3 bases, with 12 bases between.

V gene TRBV13 combines with J gene TRBJ2-5; 7 bases are a match to TRBD2. Germline CDR1 and CDR2: PRHDT and FYEKMQ (reference sequence). The trim removed 7 bases at V and 4 bases at J, leaving 9 bases unmatched. The CDR3 runs 14 residues. The CDR3 DNA sequence: TGTGCCAGCACGAGAGGGCCGGGGGGAGAGACCCAGTACTTC. Its protein is CASTRGPGGETQYF.

V gene TRBV6-1 combines with J gene TRBJ1-5; TRBD1 is a possible D gene (6 bases). V dropped 1 base and J dropped 4 bases, with 17 bases sitting between them. This CDR3 contains 17 residues. Germline assignment: CDR1 MNHNS and CDR2 SASEGT. The CDR3 DNA reads TGTGCCAGCAGTGAAGGCCCCCGAACAGGGTGGAATCAGCCCCAGCATTTT. It encodes CASSEGPRTGWNQPQHF.

This clone was observed many times. The J gene is TRBJ1-1, the V gene TRBV6-1, with a possible D match to TRBD1 (5 bases). Trimming took 10 bases from V and 7 from J, leaving 19 bases between them. Per germline, CDR1 MNHNS and CDR2 SASEGT. The CDR3 has 13 amino acids. The chain's CDR3 is CATGPLGAIEAFF. Written as DNA, the CDR3 is TGTGCCACGGGACCCTTGGGAGCGATTGAAGCTTTCTTT.

The CDR3 nucleotides are TGTGCTAGTGGTTTCCCCTTGACAGGGGAGAAAAGCGAGCAGTACTTC. Its protein is CASGFPLTGEKSEQYF. The genes are TRBV12-5 and TRBJ2-7; 8 bases are a match to TRBD1. The CDR3 is 16 amino acids. Looked up from germline, CDR1 is LGHNT and CDR2 is FRNRAP. V lost 3 bases and J lost 6; bases outside the gene matches: 13.

The chain has TRBV6-6 and TRBJ1-6, with 9 bases identical to TRBD1. The J segment lost 0 bases and the V segment lost 4 bases, leaving 1 base of the junction unmatched. The CDR3 totals 16 residues. The germline V gene encodes CDR1 MNHNY and CDR2 SVGAGI (reference sequence). The CDR3 here is CASSSTGGSYNSPLHF. DNA of the CDR3: TGTGCCAGCAGTTCGACAGGGGGCTCCTATAATTCACCCCTCCACTTT.

A note on this clone: Being one base from a much bigger clone, this may be a read error. The chain recombines TRBV10-3 with TRBJ2-5; D not resolved. Germline values: CDR1 ENHRY, CDR2 SYGVKD. V dropped 3 bases and J dropped 7 bases, with 9 bases sitting between them. The length of the CDR3 is 12 residues. CDR3 nucleotides: TGTGCCATCAGTGATTTAATGCGGACCCAGTACTTC. Translating gives CAISDLMRTQYF.

This clone was seen a handful of times. The V and J genes are TRBV5-4 and TRBJ1-4, with D tentatively TRBD1 (6 bases). The CDR3 runs to 14 residues. V lost 4 bases and J lost 5, with 12 bases in between. Germline V gives CDR1 SGHNT, CDR2 YYREEE (reference sequence). In DNA form, the CDR3 reads TGTGCCAGCAGCCGTACAGGGAACAATGAAAAACTGTTTTTT. Encoded protein: CASSRTGNNEKLFF.

With regard to this clone: A junction boundary mismatches the germline segment, possibly from a read error. V is TRBV11-1 and J is TRBJ2-1; 11 positions match TRBD2. The CDR3 totals 14 residues. Germline assignment: CDR1 SGHAT and CDR2 FQDESV (reference sequence). The CDR3 DNA sequence: TGTGCCAGCAGCCTAGCGGGAGGTTACAATGAGCAGTTCTTC. Translated: CASSLAGGYNEQFF.

This clone was counted a few times. The chain uses TRBV7-9 and TRBJ2-3, with no clear D. The germline V and J ends were trimmed by 0 bases and 0 bases, with 4 bases remaining between them. The CDR3 is made up of 14 amino acids. The germline CDR1 and CDR2 sequences are SEHNR and FQNEAQ (reference sequence). The CDR3 DNA follows: TGTGCCAGCAGCTTAGCGGGGAGCACAGATACGCAGTATTTT. It encodes CASSLAGSTDTQYF. Based on the CDR3 plus reference TRBV7-9 and TRBJ2-3, the full variable domain is DTGVSQNPRHKITKRGQNVTFRCDPISEHNRLYWYRQTLGQGPEFLTYFQNEAQLEKSRLLSDRFSAERPKGSFSTLEIQRTEQGDSAMYLCASSLAGSTDTQYFGPGTRLTVL.

The chain joins TRBV28 to TRBJ2-3; the D is unclear. Germline CDR1 MDHEN, CDR2 SYDVKM. The CDR3 has 12 residues. V lost 6 bases and J lost 2, with 6 bases in between. The CDR3 DNA sequence: TGTGCCAGCAGCTCGGACACAGATACGCAGTATTTT. It translates to CASSSDTDTQYF.

The chain is built from TRBV10-3 and TRBJ2-5; D is possibly TRBD1 (6 bases). Germline CDR1 ENHRY, CDR2 SYGVKD. Trimming cost V 10 bases and J 3 bases, with 12 bases left between them. This CDR3 has 12 residues. The CDR3 DNA sequence: TGTGCCACCCGGGACACAGAAGAGACCCAGTACTTC. Its protein product is CATRDTEETQYF.

This clone was detected only a few times. CDR3 loop: CASSQAGGFGYTF. CDR3 nucleotides: TGTGCCAGCAGCCAGGCAGGGGGCTTCGGCTACACCTTC. The chain has TRBV14 and TRBJ1-2; 8 nucleotides agree with TRBD1. The CDR3 is 13 residues long. Germline values: CDR1 SGHDN, CDR2 FVKESK. V lost 3 bases, J lost 8 bases, and 5 bases stayed unmatched.

Written as DNA, the CDR3 is TGTGCCAGCAGTGGGGGGGGACAAAGTTTCCAAGAGACCCAGTACTTC. Protein product: CASSGGGQSFQETQYF. This chain connects TRBV2 to TRBJ2-5; possible D gene TRBD2, 7 bases. V lost 4 bases to trimming and J lost 1 base, with 16 bases between them. Germline CDR1 reads SNHLY; CDR2 reads FYNNEI. CDR3 length: 16 amino acids. The variable domain in full, with the rest retrieved from reference TRBV2 and TRBJ2-5, is EPEVTQTPSHQVTQMGQEVILRCVPISNHLYFYWYRQILGQKVEFLVSFYNNEISEKSEIFDDQFSVERPDGSNFTLKIRSTKLEDSAMYFCASSGGGQSFQETQYFGPGTRLLVL.

This clone turned up a few times. The chain couples TRBV2 to TRBJ1-1; D may be TRBD1 (5 bases). V was trimmed by 2 bases and J by 3 bases, leaving 10 bases between them. CDR1 is SNHLY and CDR2 is FYNNEI in the germline V gene. The CDR3 is 14 amino acids. CDR3 bases: TGTGCCAGCAGTGAAATCGGACACTACACTGAAGCTTTCTTT. Translation gives CASSEIGHYTEAFF.

In DNA, the CDR3 is TGTGCCAGCAGTTTAGGGGCAGGGTATAACTATGGCTACACCTTC. Translation gives CASSLGAGYNYGYTF. The chain uses TRBV27 and TRBJ1-2, with D possibly TRBD1 on 5 matching bases. CDR3 length: 15 residues. V gave up 2 bases and J gave up 1 base, with 11 bases separating them. CDR1 is MNHEY and CDR2 is SMNVEV in the germline V gene (reference sequence).

The genes are TRBV30 and TRBJ2-7; D not certain. Trimming pared 0 bases from V and 5 bases from J, leaving 11 bases between. The CDR3 extends over 13 amino acids. Per germline, CDR1 GTSNPN and CDR2 SVGIG (reference sequence). The CDR3 bases are TGTGCCTGGAGTGTTATGAGTGGGAACGAGCAGTACTTC. This codes for CAWSVMSGNEQYF.